This TCR beta chain was retrieved from a study of blood T cell repertoires in COVID-19. Study at large: Material from acute and convalescent COVID-19 was sourced from the United States, Italy and Spain. Sample material is recorded as cDNA or gDNA derived from T cells, B-cell-depleted T cells, or PBMCs.

Original data processing: Counts of nucleated cells, estimated from reference gene primer amplification, were obtained. TCRdb's copy holds only in-frame clones and misses some; the assay was immunoSEQ multiplex PCR. The V and J calls and clone size come from that table; D and trimming were worked out from the DNA. The sample consists of fewer than 350,000 clones, 75% to 85% of them appearing once. V was clipped by 4 bases and J by 3 bases; unmatched bases: 5. The germline V gene encodes CDR1 SGHTA and CDR2 FQGNSA. The CDR3 contains 15 residues. The specimen was peripheral blood. The source is a human donor in a cohort sampled during active COVID-19. The rearrangement joins TRBV7-2 to TRBJ1-5, with 8 nucleotides matching TRBD1. Here the CDR3 DNA reads TGTGCCAGCAGCTCCGCGGACAGGGCCAATCAGCCCCAGCATTTT. This sequence encodes CASSSADRANQPQHF.